This passage covers 7 T cell receptor beta chains from one sample sequenced in a study of T cell repertoires in cytomegalovirus infection. MiXCR was run by TCRdb on the reads, yielding one entry per CDR3 protein. This sample has approximately 500,000 distinct CDR3 sequences, with 16% found just once. The specimen sequenced was CD8+ T cells from PBMCs. The receptors come from a human donor in good health (CMV status not recorded). Some clones in this sample may be carry-over from other donors' samples.

This clonotype occurred once. The chain links TRBV6-2 or TRBV6-3 to TRBJ1-3; unclear D gene. The length of the CDR3 is 14 residues. Germline V gene lookup returns CDR1 MNHEY and CDR2 SVGEGT. The V and J ends lost 5 bases and 0 bases respectively, with 8 bases between them. The CDR3 reads CASSLDLSGNTIYF. For the CDR3, the DNA is TGTGCCAGCAGTCTGGACCTCTCTGGAAACACCATATATTTT.

This clonotype was counted only a few times. This chain joins TRBV7-9 and TRBJ1-1; TRBD1 agrees at 8 bases. CDR3 length equals 13 residues. Germline CDR1 SEHNR, CDR2 FQNEAQ (reference sequence). Trimming cost V 4 bases and J 6 bases; bases outside gene matches: 4. The CDR3 protein is CASSSGQVPEAFF. The CDR3 DNA reads TGTGCCAGCAGCTCGGGACAGGTCCCTGAAGCTTTCTTT.

The J gene is TRBJ2-5, the V gene TRBV5-8; TRBD2 matches 11 bases. V was clipped by 4 bases and J by 4 bases; unmatched bases: 15. Germline CDR1 is SGHTS and CDR2 is YDEGEE. This CDR3 region has 18 residues. CDR3 coding DNA: TGTGCCAGCAGCAACACGAGGGATAGCGGGAGGGCGGTAGAGACCCAGTACTTC. It encodes CASSNTRDSGRAVETQYF. The complete variable domain, with remaining parts taken from reference TRBV5-8 and TRBJ2-5, reads EAGVTQSPTHLIKTRGQQATLRCSPISGHTSVYWYQQALGLGLQFLLWYDEGEERNRGNFPPRFSGRQFPNYSSELNVNALELEDSALYLCASSNTRDSGRAVETQYFGPGTRLLVL.

The sample holds many counts of this clonotype. This CDR3 reads CATQGATYEQYF. The CDR3 DNA is TGTGCCACCCAGGGGGCCACCTACGAGCAGTACTTC. The chain uses TRBV24-1 and TRBJ2-7, with 8 bases fitting TRBD1. Germline V CDR1 and CDR2: KGHDR, SFDVKD. This CDR3 contains 12 residues. Trimming removed 9 bases from V and 2 bases from J; junction bases left unmatched: 2.

This clonotype showed up just a few times. The rearrangement uses TRBV30 and TRBJ2-2, with D hard to call. Trimming cost V 0 bases and J 1 base, with 3 bases left between them. The CDR3 length is 13 residues. Per the germline V gene, CDR1 is GTSNPN and CDR2 is SVGIG (reference sequence). The CDR3 DNA reads TGTGCCTGGAGTGTAGAGAACACCGGGGAGCTGTTTTTT. Translating gives CAWSVENTGELFF.

This clonotype appeared many times. This chain links TRBV15 with TRBJ1-6, with 11 bases matching TRBD1. After removal of 7 bases from V and 6 bases from J, the junction contained 5 bases not matched to a gene. This CDR3 region has 15 residues. Germline CDR1 LNHNV, CDR2 YYDKDF (reference sequence). In nucleotides, the CDR3 is TGTGCCACCAACCCGGACAGGGGGCTTAATTCACCCCTCCACTTT. Translation: CATNPDRGLNSPLHF.

This clonotype was counted between two and nine times. The chain links TRBV7-9 to TRBJ2-3; D uncertain. Trimming took 3 bases from V and 3 from J, leaving 7 bases between them. Germline CDR1 reads SEHNR; CDR2 reads FQNEAQ (reference sequence). CDR3 length equals 13 residues. The CDR3 protein is CASSFVTTDTQYF. Here the CDR3 DNA reads TGTGCCAGCAGCTTCGTAACGACAGATACGCAGTATTTT.